This TCR beta chain came from a study of cytomegalovirus exposure and HLA in healthy donors. Primers for the PCR totalled 60 Vbeta and 13 Jbeta. Using immunoSEQ multiplex PCR, the repertoire was profiled, and TCRdb retains in-frame clones only, with some absent. The sample includes about 160,000 clones, approximately 86% of them seen just once. Germline V gene data show CDR1 as ENHRY and CDR2 as SYGVKD. The CDR3 contains 13 residues. Trimming removed 8 bases from V and 4 bases from J, with 11 bases in between. The chain couples TRBV10-3 to TRBJ2-2, with D perhaps TRBD1 (6 bases). Specimen: PBMCs. The clonotype comes from a young woman in good health and CMV-seronegative. The CDR3 reads CAIGRQATGELFF. The CDR3 DNA is TGTGCCATCGGGAGACAGGCCACCGGGGAGCTGTTTTTT.